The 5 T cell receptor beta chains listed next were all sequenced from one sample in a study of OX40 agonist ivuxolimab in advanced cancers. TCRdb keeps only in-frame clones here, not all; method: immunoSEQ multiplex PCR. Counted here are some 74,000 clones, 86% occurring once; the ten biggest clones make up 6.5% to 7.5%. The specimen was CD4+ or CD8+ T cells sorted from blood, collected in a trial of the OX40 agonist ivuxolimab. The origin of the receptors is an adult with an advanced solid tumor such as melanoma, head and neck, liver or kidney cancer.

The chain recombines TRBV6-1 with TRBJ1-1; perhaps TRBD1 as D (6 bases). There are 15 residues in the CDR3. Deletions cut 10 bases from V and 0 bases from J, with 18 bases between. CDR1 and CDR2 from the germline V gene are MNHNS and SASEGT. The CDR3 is CATVKDRIMNTEAFF. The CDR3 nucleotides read TGTGCCACAGTAAAGGACAGAATAATGAACACTGAAGCTTTCTTT.

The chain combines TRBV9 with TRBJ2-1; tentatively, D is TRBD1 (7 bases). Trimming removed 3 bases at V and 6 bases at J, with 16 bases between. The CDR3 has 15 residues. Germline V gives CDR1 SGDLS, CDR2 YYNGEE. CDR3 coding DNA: TGTGCCAGCAGCGCACAGGGGACTTCTTCCAATGAGCAGTTCTTC. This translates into CASSAQGTSSNEQFF.

The CDR3: CATGTGTNYGYTF. The CDR3 DNA is TGTGCCACCGGGACAGGTACTAACTATGGCTACACCTTC. The V and J genes are TRBV10-3 and TRBJ1-2; 8 bases line up with TRBD1. Germline V gene lookup returns CDR1 ENHRY and CDR2 SYGVKD. The CDR3 consists of 13 residues. V shed 10 bases and J 0 bases; nucleotides not matched to a gene: 4.

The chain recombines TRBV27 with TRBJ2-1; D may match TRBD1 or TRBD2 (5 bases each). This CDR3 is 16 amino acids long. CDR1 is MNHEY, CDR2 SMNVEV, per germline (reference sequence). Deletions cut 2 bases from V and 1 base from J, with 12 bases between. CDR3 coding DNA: TGTGCCAGCAGTTTAGGGACCTCTTCATCCTACAATGAGCAGTTCTTC. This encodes CASSLGTSSSYNEQFF.

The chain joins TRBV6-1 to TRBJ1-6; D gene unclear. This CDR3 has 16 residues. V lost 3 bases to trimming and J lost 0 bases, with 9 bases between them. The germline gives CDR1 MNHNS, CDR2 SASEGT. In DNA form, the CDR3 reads TGTGCCAGCAGTGAGGAGGGTTACTCCTATAATTCACCCCTCCACTTT. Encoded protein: CASSEEGYSYNSPLHF.